These 15 T cell receptor beta chains were all obtained from the same sample, sequenced in a study of blood T cell repertoires in COVID-19. Sequencing used immunoSEQ multiplex PCR; TCRdb keeps in-frame clones, though not all of them. The data show roughly 120,000 clones, with 88% seen just once and around 3% held by the top ten. Source material: peripheral blood. These receptor sequences come from a woman aged 50 to 65 with acute or convalescent COVID-19.

This sequence joins TRBV6-1 and TRBJ2-7, with 8 positions matching TRBD2. The CDR3 covers 15 residues. J was trimmed by 5 bases and V by 2 bases; bases with no gene match: 8. Germline CDR1 is MNHNS and CDR2 is SASEGT. CDR3 bases: TGTGCCAGCAGTGAACAAAGCGGGAGCCACCACGAGCAGTACTTC. Encoded protein: CASSEQSGSHHEQYF.

This clone was found once. The genes are TRBV19 and TRBJ2-5, with 11 positions matching TRBD2. The CDR3 is made up of 15 amino acids. CDR1 is LNHDA, CDR2 SQIVND, per germline (reference sequence). J gave up 5 bases and V 5 bases, and 7 bases lay outside the gene matches. In DNA, the CDR3 is TGTGCCAGTAGTTCAACTAGCGGGAGTAAGGAGACCCAGTACTTC. Translated: CASSSTSGSKETQYF. The full variable domain, in which reference TRBV19 and TRBJ2-5 provide the parts outside the CDR3, is DGGITQSPKYLFRKEGQNVTLSCEQNLNHDAMYWYRQDPGQGLRLIYYSQIVNDFQKGDIAEGYSVSREKKESFPLTVTSAQKNPTAFYLCASSSTSGSKETQYFGPGTRLLVL.

The rearrangement joins TRBV18 to TRBJ2-4, with TRBD2 matching over 9 bases. The V segment lost 1 base and the J segment 8 bases; nucleotides outside the gene matches: 15. The CDR3 loop spans 18 amino acids. The germline V gene has CDR1 KGHSH and CDR2 LQKENI. CDR3 protein: CASSPRSSGFSGSDIQYF. CDR3 nucleotide sequence: TGTGCCAGCTCACCACGGTCTTCAGGGTTTAGCGGGAGCGACATTCAGTACTTC.

J is TRBJ2-2 and V is TRBV28; D not resolved. Trimming left V 1 base short and J 4 bases short, with 7 bases between. There are 14 residues in the CDR3. Per germline, CDR1 MDHEN and CDR2 SYDVKM. The CDR3 reads CASSLSVSTGELFF. The CDR3 DNA is TGTGCCAGCAGTTTATCGGTCTCCACCGGGGAGCTGTTTTTT.

This clone was counted once. The chain is built from TRBV9 and TRBJ2-7, with 10 bases that match TRBD2. The CDR3 loop spans 16 amino acids. The germline V gene has CDR1 SGDLS and CDR2 YYNGEE. The V and J ends lost 4 bases and 0 bases, in that order; junction bases with no gene match: 7. The CDR3, as DNA: TGTGCCAGCAGCCCCGATCCTAGCGGGAGCTCCTACGAGCAGTACTTC. Its protein product is CASSPDPSGSSYEQYF.

This chain uses TRBV5-1 with TRBJ2-1, with 7 nucleotides matching TRBD1. The CDR3 extends over 15 amino acids. Per germline, CDR1 SGHRS and CDR2 YFSETQ. V was clipped by 1 base and J by 1 base; unmatched bases: 2. CDR3 amino acids: CASSLTGVSYNEQFF. The CDR3 coding sequence is TGCGCCAGCAGCTTGACAGGGGTTTCCTACAATGAGCAGTTCTTC.

The V and J genes are TRBV7-9 and TRBJ2-7; possibly TRBD2 for D (6 bases). This CDR3 region has 16 residues. CDR1 SEHNR and CDR2 FQNEAQ come from the germline V gene (reference sequence). Trimming stripped 0 bases from V and 0 bases from J, with 12 bases between. In nucleotides, the CDR3 is TGTGCCAGCAGCTTAGCCGGGACTCCCCTCTCCTACGAGCAGTACTTC. This sequence encodes CASSLAGTPLSYEQYF.

The rearrangement uses TRBV9 and TRBJ1-1; weak D call: TRBD1 (6 bases). This CDR3 has 14 residues. The V and J ends lost 4 bases and 1 base respectively, with 11 bases between them. The germline V gene encodes CDR1 SGDLS and CDR2 YYNGEE. The CDR3 loop is CASSPRDTNTEAFF. CDR3 coding DNA: TGTGCCAGCAGCCCCCGGGACACGAACACTGAAGCTTTCTTT.

This chain uses TRBV29-1 with TRBJ1-1, with 9 bases identical to TRBD1. Looked up from germline, CDR1 is SQVTM and CDR2 is ANQGSEA. The CDR3 extends over 14 amino acids. V was clipped by 5 bases and J by 2 bases; unmatched bases: 6. The CDR3 region has the DNA TGCAGCGTTCTCGACAGGGGGACCAACACTGAAGCTTTCTTT. Amino acids: CSVLDRGTNTEAFF.

The CDR3 protein is CASSLRPSGGVGAEAFF. As DNA, the CDR3 is TGCGCCAGCAGCCTTAGACCCAGTGGAGGGGTAGGCGCTGAAGCTTTCTTT. V usage is TRBV5-1 and J usage is TRBJ1-1; weak D call: TRBD1 (5 bases). Germline lookup yields CDR1 SGHRS and CDR2 YFSETQ. This CDR3 is built from 17 residues. V shed 4 bases and J shed 6 bases, with 25 bases lying between them.

This clone was detected only a few times. The gene calls are TRBV19 and TRBJ1-1; 7 bases agree with TRBD1. The CDR3 loop spans 14 amino acids. CDR1 LNHDA and CDR2 SQIVND come from the germline V gene (reference sequence). J gave up 3 bases and V 0 bases, and 1 base lay outside the gene matches. The CDR3 region is CASSIDRGYTEAFF. The CDR3 DNA reads as TGTGCCAGTAGTATAGACAGGGGGTACACTGAAGCTTTCTTT.

V gene TRBV2 combines with J gene TRBJ2-2; 7 nucleotides line up with TRBD2. V lost 7 bases to trimming and J lost 2 bases; unmatched junction nucleotides: 7. CDR1 SNHLY and CDR2 FYNNEI come from the germline V gene. There are 15 residues in the CDR3. CDR3: CASNPGLSNTGELFF. The CDR3 DNA reads as TGTGCCAGCAACCCGGGACTATCAAACACCGGGGAGCTGTTTTTT.

The chain employs TRBV7-2 and TRBJ2-1; 12 bases match TRBD2. Unmatched junction bases numbered 3, after V lost 6 bases and J lost 3 bases. CDR1 and CDR2 (germline): SGHTA, FQGNSA. CDR3 length: 15 amino acids. The CDR3, as DNA: TGTGCCAGCAGTCGGACTAGCGGGAACTACAATGAGCAGTTCTTC. Its translation is CASSRTSGNYNEQFF.

This rearrangement joins TRBV14 to TRBJ1-1; D is undetermined. The germline V gene encodes CDR1 SGHDN and CDR2 FVKESK. The V end lost 3 bases, the J end lost 5 bases, and 10 bases lay between the germline ends. The CDR3 has 13 residues. This CDR3 is CASSQGGRTEAFF. The CDR3 DNA reads TGTGCCAGCAGCCAGGGTGGGAGAACTGAAGCTTTCTTT.

The chain couples TRBV6-5 to TRBJ1-3; TRBD1 agrees at 7 bases. This CDR3 has 15 amino acids. V gave up 2 bases and J gave up 3 bases; unmatched junction bases: 4. Germline V gene lookup returns CDR1 MNHEY and CDR2 SVGAGI. CDR3 nucleotide sequence: TGTGCCAGCAGTTACGCGGGACAGCGTGGAAACACCATATATTTT. Translating it yields CASSYAGQRGNTIYF.